This T cell receptor beta chain was obtained from a study of T cells in Graves' hyperthyroidism and ophthalmopathy. General observations from the study: Ophthalmopathy could be told apart from stable hyperthyroidism with a 13 V-J model. Appearing also in blood were most of the thyroid clonotypes expanded above 0.001.

This CDR3 contains 15 residues. From germline, CDR1 is MDHEN and CDR2 SYDVKM. Trimming at V came to 7 bases and at J to 1 base, leaving 6 bases not matched to a gene. At least ten counts were recorded for this clonotype. Its target is not known. Using RNA transcripts as the source, TCR beta CDR3 regions were amplified. A set of HTBI primers served as the primers for a first-round RT-PCR of the TCR CDR3. TCRdb reanalysed the multiplex PCR reads using MiXCR and keeps one entry per CDR3 protein. The sample includes around 250,000 distinct CDR3 sequences, less than 15% of them seen just once. The authors took PBMCs from 8.5 to 10 ml fresh peripheral blood.

Sequencing input: blood. The clonotype was recovered from a woman between 40 and 50 years old with Graves' hyperthyroidism that later progressed to Graves' ophthalmopathy. V is TRBV28 and J is TRBJ2-5, with 10 bases that match TRBD2. The CDR3 sequence is CASTIAGGFQETQYF. The CDR3 region has the DNA TGTGCCAGCACTATAGCGGGAGGATTCCAAGAGACCCAGTACTTC.